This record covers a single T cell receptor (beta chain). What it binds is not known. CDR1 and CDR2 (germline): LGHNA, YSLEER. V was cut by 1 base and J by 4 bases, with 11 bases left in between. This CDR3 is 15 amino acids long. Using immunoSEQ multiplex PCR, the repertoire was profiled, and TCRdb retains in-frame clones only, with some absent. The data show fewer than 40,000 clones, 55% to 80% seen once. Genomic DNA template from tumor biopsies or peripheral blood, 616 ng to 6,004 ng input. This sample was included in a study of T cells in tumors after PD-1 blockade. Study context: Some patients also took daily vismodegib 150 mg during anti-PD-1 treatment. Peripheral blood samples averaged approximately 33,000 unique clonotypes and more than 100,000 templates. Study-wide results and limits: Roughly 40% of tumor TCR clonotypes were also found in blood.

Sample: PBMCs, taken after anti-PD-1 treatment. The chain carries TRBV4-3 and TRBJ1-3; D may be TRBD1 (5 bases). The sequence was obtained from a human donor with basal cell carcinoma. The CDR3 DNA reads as TGCGCCAGCAGCCAAGCACGGGGCGCCGGAAACACCATATATTTT. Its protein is CASSQARGAGNTIYF.